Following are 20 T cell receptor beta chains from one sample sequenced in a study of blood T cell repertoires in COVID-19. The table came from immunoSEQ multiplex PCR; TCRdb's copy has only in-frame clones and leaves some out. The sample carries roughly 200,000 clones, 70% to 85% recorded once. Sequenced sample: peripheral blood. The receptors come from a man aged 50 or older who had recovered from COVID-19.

CDR3 protein: CAISGSGGTDTQYF. CDR3 bases: TGTGCCATCAGTGGTAGCGGTGGCACAGATACGCAGTATTTT. The chain employs TRBV10-3 and TRBJ2-3; possibly TRBD2 for D (6 bases). The germline V gene has CDR1 ENHRY and CDR2 SYGVKD. Trimming removed 4 bases at V and 1 base at J, with 9 bases between. This CDR3 has 14 residues.

This CDR3 is CAIRPGLASINEQFF. As DNA, the CDR3 is TGTGCCATCAGGCCGGGACTAGCAAGTATAAATGAGCAGTTCTTC. This chain joins TRBV10-3 and TRBJ2-1, with 9 nucleotides matching TRBD2. Germline CDR1 is ENHRY and CDR2 is SYGVKD. The CDR3 has 15 residues. V shed 6 bases, J shed 7 bases, and the junction held 10 bases outside the gene matches.

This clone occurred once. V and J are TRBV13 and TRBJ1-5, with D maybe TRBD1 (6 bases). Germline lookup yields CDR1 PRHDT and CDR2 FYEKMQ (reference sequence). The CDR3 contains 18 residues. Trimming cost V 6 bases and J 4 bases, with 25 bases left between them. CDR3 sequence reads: CASRTKYSPGHINQPQHF. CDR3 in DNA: TGTGCCAGCAGGACTAAATATTCTCCGGGACACATTAATCAGCCCCAGCATTTT.

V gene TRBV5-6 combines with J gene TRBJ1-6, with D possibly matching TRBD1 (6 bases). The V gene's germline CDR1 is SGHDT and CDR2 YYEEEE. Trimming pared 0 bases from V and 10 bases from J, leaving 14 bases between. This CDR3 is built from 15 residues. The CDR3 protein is CASSLVGAGESPLHF. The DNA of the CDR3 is TGTGCCAGCAGCTTGGTGGGGGCGGGCGAGTCACCCCTCCACTTT.

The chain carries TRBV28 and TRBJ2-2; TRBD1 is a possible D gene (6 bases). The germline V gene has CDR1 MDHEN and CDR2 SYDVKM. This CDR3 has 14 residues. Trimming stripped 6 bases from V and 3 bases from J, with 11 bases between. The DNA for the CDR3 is TGTGCCAGCAGGAAACAGGGAGACACCGGGGAGCTGTTTTTT. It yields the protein CASRKQGDTGELFF.

CDR3 DNA: TGTGCCAGCAGCTTAGGACTAGCGGGAGGGCCTTCGGGAGATACGCAGTATTTT. Its translation is CASSLGLAGGPSGDTQYF. The chain carries TRBV7-2 and TRBJ2-3, with TRBD2 identical over 14 bases. This CDR3 has 18 amino acids. The junction had 8 bases not matched to a gene; V was cut back by 1 base and J by 5 bases. CDR1 and CDR2 from the germline V gene are SGHTA and FQGNSA.

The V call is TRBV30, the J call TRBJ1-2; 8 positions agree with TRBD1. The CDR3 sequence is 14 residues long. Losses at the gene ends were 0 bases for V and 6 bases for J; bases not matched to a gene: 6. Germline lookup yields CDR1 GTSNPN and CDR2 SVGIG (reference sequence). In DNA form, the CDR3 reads TGTGCCTGGAGTGTACGGGTGACAGGGGATGGCTACACCTTC. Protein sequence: CAWSVRVTGDGYTF.

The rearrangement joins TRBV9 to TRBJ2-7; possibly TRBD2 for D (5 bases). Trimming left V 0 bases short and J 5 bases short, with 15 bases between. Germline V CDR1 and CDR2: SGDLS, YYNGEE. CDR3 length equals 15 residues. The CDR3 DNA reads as TGTGCCAGCAGCGTAGGACGGGGTAGCGAGGACGAGCAGTACTTC. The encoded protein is CASSVGRGSEDEQYF.

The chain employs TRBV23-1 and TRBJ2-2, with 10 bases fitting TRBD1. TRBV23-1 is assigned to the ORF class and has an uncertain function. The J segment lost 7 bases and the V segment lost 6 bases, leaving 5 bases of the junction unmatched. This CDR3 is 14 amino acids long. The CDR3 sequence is CASRGDRGYGELFF. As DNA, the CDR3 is TGCGCCAGCAGGGGGGACAGGGGATACGGGGAGCTGTTTTTT.

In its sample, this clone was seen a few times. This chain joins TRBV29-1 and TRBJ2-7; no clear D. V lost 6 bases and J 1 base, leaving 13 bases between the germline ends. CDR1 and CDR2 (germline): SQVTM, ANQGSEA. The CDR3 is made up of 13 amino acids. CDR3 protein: CSVGDPTSYEQYF. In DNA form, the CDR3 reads TGCAGCGTCGGTGATCCTACGTCCTACGAGCAGTACTTC.

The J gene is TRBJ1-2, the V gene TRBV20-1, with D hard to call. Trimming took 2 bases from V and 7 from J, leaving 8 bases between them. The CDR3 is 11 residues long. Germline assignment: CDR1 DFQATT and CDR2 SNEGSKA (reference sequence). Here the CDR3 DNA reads TGCAGTGCTAGAATTCTCCGTGGCTACACCTTC. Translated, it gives CSARILRGYTF.

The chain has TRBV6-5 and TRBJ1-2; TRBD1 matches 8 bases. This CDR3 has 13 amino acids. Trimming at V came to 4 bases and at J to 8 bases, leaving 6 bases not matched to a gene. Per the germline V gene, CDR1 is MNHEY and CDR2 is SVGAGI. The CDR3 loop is CASSSTDREGYTF. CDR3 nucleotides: TGTGCCAGCAGTTCCACGGACAGGGAAGGCTACACCTTC.

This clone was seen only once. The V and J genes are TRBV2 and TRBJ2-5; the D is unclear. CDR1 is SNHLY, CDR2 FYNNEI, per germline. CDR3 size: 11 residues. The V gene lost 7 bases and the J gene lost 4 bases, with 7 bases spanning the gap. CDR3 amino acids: CASNSGETQYF. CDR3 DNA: TGTGCCAGCAACTCCGGAGAGACCCAGTACTTC.

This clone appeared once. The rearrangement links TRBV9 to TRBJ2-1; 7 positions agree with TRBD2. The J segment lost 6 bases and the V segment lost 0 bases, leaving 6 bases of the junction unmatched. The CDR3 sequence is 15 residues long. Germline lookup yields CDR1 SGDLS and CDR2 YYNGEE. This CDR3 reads CASSVESGIGNEQFF. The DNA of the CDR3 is TGTGCCAGCAGCGTAGAAAGCGGGATAGGCAATGAGCAGTTCTTC.

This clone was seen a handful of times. CDR3 sequence reads: CAWRDTGGNYPNEKLFF. CDR3 bases: TGTGCCTGGAGGGACACAGGGGGAAATTATCCTAATGAAAAACTGTTTTTT. The rearrangement uses TRBV30 and TRBJ1-4; 8 bases fit TRBD1. Losses at the gene ends were 3 bases for V and 3 bases for J; bases not matched to a gene: 12. The CDR3 is 17 residues long. Germline values: CDR1 GTSNPN, CDR2 SVGIG (reference sequence). Together with reference TRBV30 and TRBJ1-4, the CDR3 gives the full variable domain: SQTIHQWPATLVQPVGSPLSLECTVEGTSNPNLYWYRQAAGRGLQLLFYSVGIGQISSEVPQNLSASRPQDRQFILSSKKLLLSDSGFYLCAWRDTGGNYPNEKLFFGSGTQLSVL.

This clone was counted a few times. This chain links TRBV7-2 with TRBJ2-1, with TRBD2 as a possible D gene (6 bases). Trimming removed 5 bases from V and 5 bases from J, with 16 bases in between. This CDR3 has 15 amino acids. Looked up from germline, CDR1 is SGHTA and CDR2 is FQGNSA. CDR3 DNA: TGTGCCAGCAGCCCTAGCTGGACTAACCACAATGAGCAGTTCTTC. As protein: CASSPSWTNHNEQFF.

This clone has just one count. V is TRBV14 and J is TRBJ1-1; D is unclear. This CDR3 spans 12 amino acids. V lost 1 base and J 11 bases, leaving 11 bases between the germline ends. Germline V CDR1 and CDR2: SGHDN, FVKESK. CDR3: CASSQVRGPAFF. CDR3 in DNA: TGTGCCAGCAGCCAAGTTAGAGGGCCGGCTTTCTTT.

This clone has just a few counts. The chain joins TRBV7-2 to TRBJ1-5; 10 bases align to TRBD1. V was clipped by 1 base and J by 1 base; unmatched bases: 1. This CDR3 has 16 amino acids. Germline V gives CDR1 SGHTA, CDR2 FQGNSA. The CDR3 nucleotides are TGTGCCAGCAGCTTAGGACAGGGGGCGAGCAATCAGCCCCAGCATTTT. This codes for CASSLGQGASNQPQHF.

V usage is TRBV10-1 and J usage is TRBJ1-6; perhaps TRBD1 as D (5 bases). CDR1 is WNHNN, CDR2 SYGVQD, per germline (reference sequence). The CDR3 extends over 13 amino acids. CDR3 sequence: CAPLGGVRSPLHF. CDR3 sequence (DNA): TGCGCGCCACTCGGGGGGGTACGTTCACCCCTCCACTTT.

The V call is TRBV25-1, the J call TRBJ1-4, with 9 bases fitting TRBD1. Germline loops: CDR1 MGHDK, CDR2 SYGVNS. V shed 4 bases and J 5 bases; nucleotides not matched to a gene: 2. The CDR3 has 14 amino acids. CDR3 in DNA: TGTGCCAGCAGTGGTGACAGGGGGAATGAAAAACTGTTTTTT. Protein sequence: CASSGDRGNEKLFF.